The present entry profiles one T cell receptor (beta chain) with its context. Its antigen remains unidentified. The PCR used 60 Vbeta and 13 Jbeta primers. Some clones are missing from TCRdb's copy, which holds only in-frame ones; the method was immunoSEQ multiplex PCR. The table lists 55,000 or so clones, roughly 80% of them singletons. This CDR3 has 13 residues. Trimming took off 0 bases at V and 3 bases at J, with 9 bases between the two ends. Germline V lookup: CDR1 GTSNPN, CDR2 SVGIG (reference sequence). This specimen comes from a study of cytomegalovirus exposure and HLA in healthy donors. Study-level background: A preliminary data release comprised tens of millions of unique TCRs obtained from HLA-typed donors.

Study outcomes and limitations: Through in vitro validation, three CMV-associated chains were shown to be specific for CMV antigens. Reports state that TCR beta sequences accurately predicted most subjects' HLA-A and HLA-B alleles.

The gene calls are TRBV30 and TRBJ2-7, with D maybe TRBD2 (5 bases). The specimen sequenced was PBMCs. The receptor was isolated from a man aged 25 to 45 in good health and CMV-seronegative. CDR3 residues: CAWSVQRDYEQYF. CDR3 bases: TGTGCCTGGAGTGTACAGAGGGACTACGAGCAGTACTTC. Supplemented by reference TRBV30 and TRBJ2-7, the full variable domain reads SQTIHQWPATLVQPVGSPLSLECTVEGTSNPNLYWYRQAAGRGLQLLFYSVGIGQISSEVPQNLSASRPQDRQFILSSKKLLLSDSGFYLCAWSVQRDYEQYFGPGTRLTVT.